The 16 T cell receptor beta chains presented below share a single source sample, sequenced in a study of blood T cell repertoires in COVID-19. Profiling relied on immunoSEQ multiplex PCR, and the TCRdb table lists in-frame clones only, not all of them. Counted here are about 60,000 clones, almost 85% occurring once; the ten biggest clones make up about 16%. The sequencing input was peripheral blood. The receptors here all came from a human donor in a cohort sampled during active COVID-19.

This rearrangement joins TRBV7-8 to TRBJ2-3; D possibly corresponds to TRBD2 (5 bases). The V end lost 1 base, the J end lost 10 bases, and 15 bases lay between the germline ends. The CDR3 is made up of 14 amino acids. The germline CDR1 and CDR2 sequences are SGHVS and FQNEAQ. The CDR3 is CASSLERYSGAQYF. The CDR3 coding sequence is TGTGCCAGCAGCTTAGAGAGGTACTCCGGGGCGCAGTATTTT. Supplemented by reference TRBV7-8 and TRBJ2-3, the full variable domain reads GAGVSQSPRYKVAKRGQDVALRCDPISGHVSLFWYQQALGQGPEFLTYFQNEAQLDKSGLPSDRFFAERPEGSVSTLKIQRTQQEDSAVYLCASSLERYSGAQYFGPGTRLTVL.

V gene TRBV19 combines with J gene TRBJ1-1; D remains ambiguous. The ends were cut back, 9 bases at V and 1 base at J, with 15 bases in the middle. This CDR3 spans 14 amino acids. Germline V CDR1 and CDR2: LNHDA, SQIVND (reference sequence). In DNA, the CDR3 is TGTGCCAGCCTTGAGGGAGTTTCGAACACTGAAGCTTTCTTT. As protein: CASLEGVSNTEAFF.

The chain recombines TRBV6-6 with TRBJ2-3, with D possibly matching TRBD1 (5 bases). The V gene lost 6 bases and the J gene lost 0 bases, with 10 bases spanning the gap. CDR1 and CDR2 (germline): MNHNY, SVGAGI (reference sequence). The CDR3 covers 14 residues. The CDR3 region has the DNA TGTGCCAGCAGCCCAGGGTCTAGCACAGATACGCAGTATTTT. Protein product: CASSPGSSTDTQYF.

This chain links TRBV6-2 or TRBV6-3 with TRBJ2-5; the D gene is possibly TRBD1 (7 bases). Germline loops: CDR1 MNHEY, CDR2 SVGEGT. V lost 4 bases and J lost 6, with 18 bases in between. The CDR3 is 15 amino acids. Written as DNA, the CDR3 is TGTGCCAGCAGTTTAAGCCAGGGGGGCCTGAAGACCCAGTACTTC. The encoded protein is CASSLSQGGLKTQYF.

This chain connects TRBV19 to TRBJ1-6; no clear D. This CDR3 spans 16 amino acids. From germline, CDR1 is LNHDA and CDR2 SQIVND (reference sequence). V gave up 0 bases and J gave up 7 bases, with 13 bases separating them. The CDR3 DNA follows: TGTGCCAGTAGTATAGATAGTGCCGTCGAAAATTCACCCCTCCACTTT. Translation: CASSIDSAVENSPLHF.

The rearrangement links TRBV7-9 to TRBJ2-3; no definite D call. The CDR3 contains 14 residues. The V gene lost 3 bases and the J gene lost 3 bases, with 10 bases spanning the gap. Germline lookup yields CDR1 SEHNR and CDR2 FQNEAQ (reference sequence). The chain's CDR3 is CASSFTLRTDTQYF. The CDR3 nucleotides are TGTGCCAGCAGCTTTACCCTCAGGACAGATACGCAGTATTTT.

This clone occurred once. The chain couples TRBV11-2 to TRBJ2-5, with 14 bases matching TRBD2. The CDR3 loop spans 17 amino acids. CDR1 is SGHAT, CDR2 FQNNGV, per germline. Trimming took 5 bases from V and 1 from J; bases not matched to a gene: 6. The CDR3 sequence is CASSLGTSGGIQETQYF. In DNA, the CDR3 is TGTGCCAGCAGCCTAGGGACTAGCGGGGGTATCCAAGAGACCCAGTACTTC.

The V gene is TRBV7-9, the J gene TRBJ2-2; 10 bases align to TRBD2. This CDR3 has 16 residues. CDR1 is SEHNR and CDR2 is FQNEAQ in the germline V gene (reference sequence). V trimming: 5 bases; J trimming: 4 bases; junction bases outside the gene matches: 7. CDR3 nucleotides: TGTGCCAGCAGCCTCAGCGGGGGGGCTTTCACCGGGGAGCTGTTTTTT. Protein sequence: CASSLSGGAFTGELFF.

The rearrangement uses TRBV7-3 and TRBJ2-1; the D gene is possibly TRBD1 (6 bases). This CDR3 comprises 15 residues. Between the trimmed V and J ends, which lost 5 bases and 1 base, there was a span of 12 bases. CDR1 and CDR2 (germline): SGHTA, FQGTGA. The CDR3: CASSAAGQSYNEQFF. CDR3 DNA sequence: TGTGCCAGCAGCGCGGCCGGACAGTCCTACAATGAGCAGTTCTTC.

The chain couples TRBV27 to TRBJ1-2; 8 bases line up with TRBD1. CDR3 length: 15 residues. V was pared by 4 bases and J by 0 bases, with 4 bases of the junction left unmatched. Germline CDR1 reads MNHEY; CDR2 reads SMNVEV (reference sequence). This chain's CDR3 is CASSSIQGANYGYTF. DNA of the CDR3: TGTGCCAGCAGTTCCATACAGGGGGCTAACTATGGCTACACCTTC.

The sample holds one count of this clone. The rearrangement uses TRBV29-1 and TRBJ1-5, with no clear D. This CDR3 comprises 14 residues. V was trimmed by 4 bases and J by 4 bases, leaving 14 bases between them. The V gene's germline CDR1 is SQVTM and CDR2 ANQGSEA. The CDR3 DNA follows: TGCAGCGTTGCGGGAGGAGGTGGGAATCAGCCCCAGCATTTT. Its translation: CSVAGGGGNQPQHF.

In its sample, this clone was seen once. CDR3 sequence: CATSTGVFTGELFF. DNA for the CDR3: TGTGCCACCTCAACAGGGGTGTTCACCGGGGAGCTGTTTTTT. V usage is TRBV25-1 and J usage is TRBJ2-2, with 7 bases identical to TRBD1. The V segment lost 10 bases and the J segment 4 bases; nucleotides outside the gene matches: 9. Germline loops: CDR1 MGHDK, CDR2 SYGVNS. The CDR3 sequence is 14 residues long. The whole variable domain, filled in from reference TRBV25-1 and TRBJ2-2, reads EADIYQTPRYLVIGTGKKITLECSQTMGHDKMYWYQQDPGMELHLIHYSYGVNSTEKGDLSSESTVSRIRTEHFPLTLESARPSHTSQYLCATSTGVFTGELFFGEGSRLTVL.

The rearrangement uses TRBV5-6 and TRBJ1-5; 10 positions match TRBD1. CDR3 length: 15 residues. With V trimmed by 2 bases and J by 6 bases, 5 bases remained unmatched. Germline CDR1 and CDR2: SGHDT and YYEEEE. CDR3 DNA: TGTGCCAGCAGCTTCCGGGGACAGGGGATTCAGCCCCAGCATTTT. It is translated as CASSFRGQGIQPQHF.

The chain joins TRBV29-1 to TRBJ1-1, with D unresolved. The CDR3 has 12 amino acids. CDR1 and CDR2 from the germline V gene are SQVTM and ANQGSEA. V lost 6 bases, J lost 6 bases, and 14 bases lay in between. DNA of the CDR3: TGCAGCGTACACCACATTATCCCTGAAGCTTTCTTT. Protein product: CSVHHIIPEAFF.

The chain is built from TRBV6-5 and TRBJ1-2, with D hard to call. V was shortened by 4 bases and J by 3 bases, with 12 bases between the two germline ends. The CDR3 covers 14 residues. Germline CDR1 is MNHEY and CDR2 is SVGAGI. CDR3 DNA: TGTGCCAGCAGTTCGGCGGGGTTGGACTATGGCTACACCTTC. This gives the protein CASSSAGLDYGYTF.

The chain carries TRBV19 and TRBJ2-7, with 11 nucleotides matching TRBD1. Per the germline V gene, CDR1 is LNHDA and CDR2 is SQIVND (reference sequence). CDR3 length: 15 amino acids. The V and J ends lost 6 bases and 3 bases, in that order; junction bases with no gene match: 7. The CDR3 loop is CASRTGGQGVYEQYF. The CDR3 DNA sequence: TGTGCCAGTAGGACCGGGGGACAGGGGGTCTACGAGCAGTACTTC.